The 5 T cell receptor beta chains below all came from one sample that was sequenced in a study of blood T cell repertoires in COVID-19. Libraries were prepared by immunoSEQ multiplex PCR; TCRdb keeps only in-frame clonotypes and omits some of them. The repertoire holds approximately 45,000 clones, with 87% as singletons. The sequencing input was peripheral blood. The receptors originated from an elderly woman with COVID-19, enrolled during active disease.

This clone was found once. CDR3 sequence reads: CASSTFVTPAFF. Here the CDR3 DNA reads TGTGCCAGTAGTACCTTCGTTACTCCTGCTTTCTTT. The genes are TRBV19 and TRBJ1-1; D is uncertain. V was trimmed by 4 bases and J by 11 bases, leaving 14 bases between them. This CDR3 spans 12 amino acids. Germline CDR1 LNHDA, CDR2 SQIVND (reference sequence).

This chain uses TRBV29-1 with TRBJ2-3; 7 positions agree with TRBD2. Per germline, CDR1 SQVTM and CDR2 ANQGSEA. The length of the CDR3 is 14 residues. V dropped 4 bases and J dropped 6; count of bases not matched to a gene: 10. The CDR3 spells CSVVPGGSVDTQYF. The CDR3 bases are TGCAGCGTTGTACCCGGCGGGAGTGTGGATACGCAGTATTTT.

This chain joins TRBV7-9 and TRBJ1-1; TRBD1 aligns across 10 bases. V shed 8 bases, J shed 3 bases, and the junction held 3 bases outside the gene matches. The CDR3 extends over 13 amino acids. Germline-derived CDR1 and CDR2 are SEHNR and FQNEAQ (reference sequence). In DNA, the CDR3 is TGTGCCAGCGAAGGACAGGGGGACACTGAAGCTTTCTTT. This encodes CASEGQGDTEAFF.

This clone has a single count. The rearrangement uses TRBV7-9 and TRBJ2-7; D might be TRBD1 (6 bases). There are 15 residues in the CDR3. The germline V gene has CDR1 SEHNR and CDR2 FQNEAQ (reference sequence). The V end was cut by 1 base, the J end by 2 bases, with 12 bases between. The CDR3 region is CASSLGPTGAYEQYF. The CDR3 nucleotides are TGTGCCAGCAGCTTAGGTCCGACAGGAGCCTACGAGCAGTACTTC.

This clone came up a few times. The chain links TRBV5-4 to TRBJ2-7; no firm D call. Germline assignment: CDR1 SGHNT and CDR2 YYREEE (reference sequence). The CDR3 runs 12 residues. V lost 4 bases to trimming and J lost 3 bases, with 8 bases between them. The CDR3 sequence: CASSPNSYEQYF. For the CDR3, the DNA is TGTGCCAGCAGCCCAAACAGCTACGAGCAGTACTTC.